These T cell receptor beta chains were read from a single sample in a study of blood T cell repertoires in COVID-19. Measured with immunoSEQ multiplex PCR; TCRdb has only the in-frame clones, and not every one. The sample carries about 480,000 clones, 70% to 90% recorded once. Sequenced: PBMCs or T cells enriched from blood (not recorded which). The receptors stem from a woman younger than 35 with acute COVID-19. Both conserved end residues are part of each CDR3. Rows may omit the clone size; those that give it use once, few, many or a size class.

CDR3,J,V,length,size
CASSFRVGGFTDTQYF,TRBJ2-3,TRBV27,16,NA
CASRQGVHQPQHF,TRBJ1-5,TRBV12-3/TRBV12-4,13,few
CASSEHYEQYF,TRBJ2-7,TRBV11-2,11,NA
CASSPPGLGPERPNEQFF,TRBJ2-1,TRBV5-4,18,NA
CASSLEYGAGEAFF,TRBJ1-1,TRBV5-1,14,NA
CASSLGQGTYEQYF,TRBJ2-7,TRBV3-1/TRBV3-2,14,NA
CASSVGRYSNQPQHF,TRBJ1-5,TRBV9,15,NA
CSASASGDFYEQYF,TRBJ2-7,TRBV20-1,14,NA
CASRGQTYEQYF,TRBJ2-7,TRBV2,12,NA
CASSRGHSNYNEQFF,TRBJ2-1,TRBV7-6,15,NA
CASSGGGPPLGEQFF,TRBJ2-1,TRBV10-2,15,NA
CASKGAPHEQYF,TRBJ2-7,TRBV2,12,NA
CASRDGTVRGEQYF,TRBJ2-7,TRBV5-1,14,NA
CASSLERGTDTQYF,TRBJ2-3,TRBV27,14,NA
CATLNGTGAYEQYF,TRBJ2-7,TRBV10-3,14,NA
CASGSGRDEQYF,TRBJ2-7,TRBV5-1,12,NA
CASSQGFRIYSNQPQHF,TRBJ1-5,TRBV14,17,few
CAPHPGQGAETQYF,TRBJ2-5,TRBV10-1,14,NA
CASSSNRARTGELFF,TRBJ2-2,TRBV6-6,15,NA
CSAPKSGEQYF,TRBJ2-7,TRBV20-1,11,NA
CASSQDWGHGYTF,TRBJ1-2,TRBV14,13,NA
CASSLGQGVLNTEAFF,TRBJ1-1,TRBV5-1,16,NA
CASSLAGSTAGTEAFF,TRBJ1-1,TRBV5-1,16,NA
CASTGTRQNTGELFF,TRBJ2-2,TRBV6-5,15,NA
CASSPGQGRAFF,TRBJ1-1,TRBV19,12,NA
CASSQYRYGGTDTQYF,TRBJ2-3,TRBV3-1/TRBV3-2,16,NA
CASSYPGQEAFF,TRBJ1-1,TRBV7-9,12,NA
CASSSPGQPWGTDTQYF,TRBJ2-3,TRBV28,17,NA
CASSPPSFYYNTDTQYF,TRBJ2-3,TRBV18,17,few
CASSTDSSYGYTF,TRBJ1-2,TRBV7-9,13,NA
CASSSYEGGQSSPLHF,TRBJ1-6,TRBV28,16,NA
CASRTSGTAGELFF,TRBJ2-2,TRBV27,14,NA
CASSPPRRDAYNEQFF,TRBJ2-1,TRBV18,16,NA
CASSLNRARGEKLFF,TRBJ1-4,TRBV7-2,15,NA
CASSDQLSYEQYF,TRBJ2-7,TRBV6-1,13,NA
CASSVGQGTSYEQYF,TRBJ2-7,TRBV9,15,NA
CASSFGTGVYEQYF,TRBJ2-7,TRBV5-1,14,NA
CASSPVGTSPDTQYF,TRBJ2-3,TRBV18,15,NA
CASSRAGQGASNQPQHF,TRBJ1-5,TRBV7-9,17,NA
CASSLTTGANTEAFF,TRBJ1-1,TRBV5-1,15,NA
CASSLSGTNEKLFF,TRBJ1-4,TRBV5-1,14,NA